The 26 T cell receptor beta chains listed next were all sequenced from one sample in a study of shared clonotypes between healthy human individuals. This table comes from immunoSEQ multiplex PCR, and its TCRdb copy is limited to in-frame clones, with some not included. The data show around 1.1 million clones, approximately 80% seen once. Sequencing was done on a sample of memory CD4+ T cells from PBMCs. Subset given: CD45RA-negative fraction. These receptor sequences come from a man aged 18 to 30 in good health. Some clones in this sample may be carry-over from other donors' samples.

The genes are TRBV6-1 and TRBJ2-3; D gene ambiguous. The V gene lost 1 base and the J gene lost 2 bases, with 4 bases spanning the gap. Germline assignment: CDR1 MNHNS and CDR2 SASEGT. The CDR3 length is 13 residues. CDR3 sequence (DNA): TGTGCCAGCAGTGAAGGTCCCACAGATACGCAGTATTTT. Its translation is CASSEGPTDTQYF.

This clone was counted a single time. This CDR3 is also generated by other DNA sequences in the sample. The chain is built from TRBV7-2 and TRBJ1-1; 7 bases align to TRBD1. Losses at the gene ends were 5 bases for V and 1 base for J; bases not matched to a gene: 4. The CDR3 contains 14 residues. Looked up from germline, CDR1 is SGHTA and CDR2 is FQGNSA. CDR3 coding DNA: TGTGCCAGCAGCACGAGGACAGGGAACACTGAAGCTTTCTTT. Amino acid sequence: CASSTRTGNTEAFF.

The V gene is TRBV19, the J gene TRBJ2-7, with 13 bases fitting TRBD2. CDR1 is LNHDA and CDR2 is SQIVND in the germline V gene (reference sequence). After removal of 6 bases from V and 1 base from J, the junction contained 6 bases not matched to a gene. CDR3 size: 16 residues. CDR3 DNA sequence: TGTGCCAGTAGCGGACTAGCGGGAGTCGGGTCCTACGAGCAGTACTTC. As protein: CASSGLAGVGSYEQYF. Full variable domain (outside the CDR3, taken from reference TRBV19 and TRBJ2-7): DGGITQSPKYLFRKEGQNVTLSCEQNLNHDAMYWYRQDPGQGLRLIYYSQIVNDFQKGDIAEGYSVSREKKESFPLTVTSAQKNPTAFYLCASSGLAGVGSYEQYFGPGTRLTVT.

The J gene is TRBJ2-2, the V gene TRBV7-2; perhaps TRBD1 as D (6 bases). Trimming took off 6 bases at V and 7 bases at J, with 15 bases between the two ends. From germline, CDR1 is SGHTA and CDR2 FQGNSA. The CDR3 is made up of 14 amino acids. This chain's CDR3 is CASRPEKGGGELFF. The CDR3 DNA sequence: TGTGCCAGCAGGCCAGAGAAAGGGGGCGGGGAGCTGTTTTTT.

This rearrangement joins TRBV5-4 to TRBJ1-4; 9 bases fit TRBD1. CDR1 and CDR2 from the germline V gene are SGHNT and YYREEE (reference sequence). The trim removed 4 bases at V and 8 bases at J, leaving 9 bases unmatched. This CDR3 spans 15 amino acids. In DNA form, the CDR3 reads TGTGCCAGCAGCCACCGTCGGACAGGGGACGAAAAACTGTTTTTT. This codes for CASSHRRTGDEKLFF.

CDR3 in DNA: TGTGCCAGCAGCGGTACCATCGCCTATTACAATGAGCAGTTCTTC. Amino acids: CASSGTIAYYNEQFF. The chain links TRBV6-5 to TRBJ2-1; D ambiguous. The CDR3 totals 15 residues. Deletions cut 6 bases from V and 4 bases from J, with 16 bases between. Germline V lookup: CDR1 MNHEY, CDR2 SVGAGI.

This chain connects TRBV15 to TRBJ2-2; 14 positions agree with TRBD2. After removal of 3 bases from V and 3 bases from J, the junction contained 0 bases not matched to a gene. The length of the CDR3 is 16 residues. Germline V gives CDR1 LNHNV, CDR2 YYDKDF (reference sequence). In nucleotides, the CDR3 is TGTGCCACCAGCAGGGGACTAGCGGGGGACACCGGGGAGCTGTTTTTT. Translation gives CATSRGLAGDTGELFF. Variable domain in full (rest from reference TRBV15 and TRBJ2-2): DAMVIQNPRYQVTQFGKPVTLSCSQTLNHNVMYWYQQKSSQAPKLLFHYYDKDFNNEADTPDNFQSRRPNTSFCFLDIRSPGLGDTAMYLCATSRGLAGDTGELFFGEGSRLTVL.

The chain joins TRBV7-8 to TRBJ2-2; possibly TRBD2 for D (5 bases). This CDR3 is 16 amino acids long. Germline V gives CDR1 SGHVS, CDR2 FQNEAQ. Trimming cost V 1 base and J 7 bases, with 16 bases left between them. The CDR3 region has the DNA TGTGCCAGCAGCTTAGAGGTCAAGGGCGGGTTCGGGGAGCTGTTTTTT. Translating it yields CASSLEVKGGFGELFF.

CDR3 in amino acids: CASSPQGAGELFF. CDR3 coding DNA: TGTGCCAGCAGCCCACAGGGTGCCGGGGAGCTGTTTTTT. The V and J genes are TRBV7-2 and TRBJ2-2; TRBD1 is a possible D gene (6 bases). Germline CDR1 SGHTA, CDR2 FQGNSA. V was cut by 5 bases and J by 6 bases, with 10 bases left in between. The CDR3 covers 13 residues.

This clone was recorded many times. The gene calls are TRBV5-5 and TRBJ2-7; 11 positions match TRBD2. V shed 4 bases, J shed 3 bases, and the junction held 6 bases outside the gene matches. In germline, CDR1 is SGHKS, CDR2 YYEKEE (reference sequence). The CDR3 runs to 15 residues. The CDR3 DNA reads as TGTGCCAGCAGCCGGGCTGGGACTAGCGGCTACGAGCAGTACTTC. Translated, it gives CASSRAGTSGYEQYF.

The CDR3 reads CASSPRDMGDNEQFF. The CDR3 region has the DNA TGTGCCAGCAGCCCCCGGGACATGGGAGACAATGAGCAGTTCTTC. This rearrangement joins TRBV11-3 to TRBJ2-1, with D possibly matching TRBD1 (6 bases). The CDR3 totals 15 residues. V dropped 5 bases and J dropped 5 bases, with 16 bases sitting between them. Germline-derived CDR1 and CDR2 are SGHNT and YENEEA.

The chain links TRBV6-6 to TRBJ1-5; the match to TRBD1 covers 8 bases. V lost 6 bases to trimming and J lost 2 bases; unmatched junction nucleotides: 9. Per germline, CDR1 MNHNY and CDR2 SVGAGI (reference sequence). There are 16 residues in the CDR3. The CDR3 bases are TGTGCCAGCAGCACTTGGACAGGGTCCGGCAATCAGCCCCAGCATTTT. Translation gives CASSTWTGSGNQPQHF.

The chain employs TRBV5-1 and TRBJ1-1, with D possibly TRBD1 on 5 matching bases. Deletions cut 6 bases from V and 3 bases from J, with 9 bases between. Germline V gives CDR1 SGHRS, CDR2 YFSETQ. The CDR3 runs to 12 residues. CDR3 sequence: CASKGRDTEAFF. The CDR3 nucleotides are TGCGCCAGCAAGGGCAGGGACACTGAAGCTTTCTTT.

The gene calls are TRBV11-3 and TRBJ2-7, with TRBD2 matching 10 bases. Germline V CDR1 and CDR2: SGHNT, YENEEA. The CDR3 runs 16 residues. With V trimmed by 4 bases and J by 3 bases, 9 bases remained unmatched. In DNA form, the CDR3 reads TGTGCCAGCAGCTCCGGGTCCGCTAGCGGGAGCTACGAGCAGTACTTC. Residues: CASSSGSASGSYEQYF.

The rearrangement links TRBV18 to TRBJ2-3; D might be TRBD1 (5 bases). The CDR3 runs to 15 residues. Germline V gene lookup returns CDR1 KGHSH and CDR2 LQKENI. V lost 1 base, J lost 2 bases, and 10 bases lay in between. The CDR3 loop reads CASSPRAGNTDTQYF. CDR3 bases: TGTGCCAGCTCACCACGGGCAGGGAACACAGATACGCAGTATTTT.

The chain has TRBV10-2 and TRBJ1-5; D possibly corresponds to TRBD1 (5 bases). CDR3 length: 15 amino acids. Germline V CDR1 and CDR2: WSHSY, SAAADI. V was shortened by 0 bases and J by 3 bases, with 9 bases between the two germline ends. CDR3 amino acids: CASSESGGSNQPQHF. The DNA for the CDR3 is TGCGCCAGCAGTGAGTCGGGGGGTTCCAATCAGCCCCAGCATTTT.

CDR3 bases: TGCGCCAGCAGCCAAGATGGAGACAGGGGCCATCAGCCCCAGCATTTT. It encodes CASSQDGDRGHQPQHF. The chain employs TRBV4-1 and TRBJ1-5; 8 bases agree with TRBD1. V lost 0 bases to trimming and J lost 5 bases; unmatched junction nucleotides: 6. The CDR3 runs 16 residues. The germline gives CDR1 MGHRA, CDR2 YSYEKL.

The chain has TRBV7-2 and TRBJ2-7; TRBD2 matches 10 bases. Germline assignment: CDR1 SGHTA and CDR2 FQGNSA. This CDR3 contains 15 residues. The J segment lost 0 bases and the V segment lost 5 bases, leaving 4 bases of the junction unmatched. As DNA, the CDR3 is TGTGCCAGCAGCGGATCTAGCGGGAGCTCCTACGAGCAGTACTTC. The encoded protein is CASSGSSGSSYEQYF.

CDR3 in amino acids: CSERGAGEIRVNTEAFF. The CDR3 coding sequence is TGCAGCGAGAGGGGTGCAGGGGAAATTAGAGTGAACACTGAAGCTTTCTTT. The chain recombines TRBV29-1 with TRBJ1-1, with D tentatively TRBD1 (6 bases). Per germline, CDR1 SQVTM and CDR2 ANQGSEA. The CDR3 totals 17 residues. Trimming removed 7 bases from V and 0 bases from J, with 24 bases in between. The full variable domain, rest sourced from reference TRBV29-1 and TRBJ1-1, is SAVISQKPSRDICQRGTSLTIQCQVDSQVTMMFWYRQQPGQSLTLIATANQGSEATYESGFVIDKFPISRPNLTFSTLTVSNMSPEDSSIYLCSERGAGEIRVNTEAFFGQGTRLTVV.

The CDR3 spells CASIGTQGLNYGYTF. The CDR3 DNA reads as TGTGCCAGTATTGGAACACAGGGGCTCAACTATGGCTACACCTTC. The V call is TRBV19, the J call TRBJ1-2; TRBD1 aligns across 7 bases. The V segment lost 7 bases and the J segment 2 bases; nucleotides outside the gene matches: 10. Germline CDR1 and CDR2: LNHDA and SQIVND (reference sequence). The CDR3 is 15 amino acids. Using reference TRBV19 and TRBJ1-2 for the parts outside the CDR3, the full variable domain is DGGITQSPKYLFRKEGQNVTLSCEQNLNHDAMYWYRQDPGQGLRLIYYSQIVNDFQKGDIAEGYSVSREKKESFPLTVTSAQKNPTAFYLCASIGTQGLNYGYTFGSGTRLTVV.

In its sample, this clone was seen a few times. This chain joins TRBV14 and TRBJ1-2; a possible D gene is TRBD1 (5 bases). Germline V lookup: CDR1 SGHDN, CDR2 FVKESK. The CDR3 spans 14 residues. Deletions cut 3 bases from V and 6 bases from J, with 14 bases between. CDR3 sequence: CASSQYRDGNGYTF. In nucleotides, the CDR3 is TGTGCCAGCAGCCAGTACCGGGACGGCAATGGCTACACCTTC.

This clone appeared a single time. The chain recombines TRBV7-8 with TRBJ1-2; unclear D gene. Trimming stripped 7 bases from V and 5 bases from J, with 17 bases between. The CDR3 has 14 residues. The germline V gene encodes CDR1 SGHVS and CDR2 FQNEAQ. Written as DNA, the CDR3 is TGTGCCAGCAAGGCACTCAACTCCCTATATGGCTACACCTTC. Translated: CASKALNSLYGYTF.

V usage is TRBV27 and J usage is TRBJ2-1, with D unresolved. The CDR3 runs 13 residues. Trimming cost V 5 bases and J 5 bases, with 10 bases left between them. Germline V gene lookup returns CDR1 MNHEY and CDR2 SMNVEV (reference sequence). CDR3 DNA: TGTGCCAGCAGTCCACTACGTGACAATGAGCAGTTCTTC. Its translation is CASSPLRDNEQFF.

The genes are TRBV7-9 and TRBJ2-3, with D perhaps matching TRBD1 (6 bases). V was pared by 4 bases and J by 1 base, with 12 bases between. There are 15 residues in the CDR3. Germline V gene data show CDR1 as SEHNR and CDR2 as FQNEAQ (reference sequence). CDR3 nucleotide sequence: TGTGCCAGCAGCTCCCACGAGGGGGGCACAGATACGCAGTATTTT. This sequence encodes CASSSHEGGTDTQYF.

V and J are TRBV5-1 and TRBJ2-7; D is undetermined. This CDR3 is built from 14 residues. The germline CDR1 and CDR2 sequences are SGHRS and YFSETQ. V was clipped by 1 base and J by 5 bases, with 13 bases between them. CDR3 DNA: TGCGCCAGCAGCTTGCTCCCCGGGCCCCACGAGCAGTACTTC. Its translation: CASSLLPGPHEQYF.

The chain links TRBV4-1 to TRBJ2-1; 10 bases fit TRBD2. This CDR3 region has 16 residues. Germline assignment: CDR1 MGHRA and CDR2 YSYEKL. The V and J ends lost 1 base and 9 bases, in that order; junction bases with no gene match: 9. CDR3 region: CASSQGVRTSGIEQFF. The CDR3, as DNA: TGCGCCAGCAGCCAAGGGGTCCGGACTAGCGGCATTGAGCAGTTCTTC.